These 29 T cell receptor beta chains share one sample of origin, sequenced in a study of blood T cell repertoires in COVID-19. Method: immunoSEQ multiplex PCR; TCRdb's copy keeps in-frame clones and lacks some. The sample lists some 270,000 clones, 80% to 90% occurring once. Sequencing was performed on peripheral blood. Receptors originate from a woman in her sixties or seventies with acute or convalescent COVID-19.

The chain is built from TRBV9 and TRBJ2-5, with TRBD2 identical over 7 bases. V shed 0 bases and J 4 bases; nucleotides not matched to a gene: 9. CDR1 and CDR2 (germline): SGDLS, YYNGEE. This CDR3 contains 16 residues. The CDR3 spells CASSVGPPGGGETQYF. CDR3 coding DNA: TGTGCCAGCAGCGTAGGGCCCCCGGGGGGAGGAGAGACCCAGTACTTC. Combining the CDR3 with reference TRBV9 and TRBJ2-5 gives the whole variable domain DSGVTQTPKHLITATGQRVTLRCSPRSGDLSVYWYQQSLDQGLQFLIQYYNGEERAKGNILERFSAQQFPDLHSELNLSSLELGDSALYFCASSVGPPGGGETQYFGPGTRLLVL.

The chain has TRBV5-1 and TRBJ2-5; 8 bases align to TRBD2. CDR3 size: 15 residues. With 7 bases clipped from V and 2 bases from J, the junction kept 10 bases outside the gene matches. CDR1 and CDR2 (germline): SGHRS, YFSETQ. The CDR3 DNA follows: TGCGCCAGCGGTACTAGCGGAGCATTACAAGAGACCCAGTACTTC. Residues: CASGTSGALQETQYF.

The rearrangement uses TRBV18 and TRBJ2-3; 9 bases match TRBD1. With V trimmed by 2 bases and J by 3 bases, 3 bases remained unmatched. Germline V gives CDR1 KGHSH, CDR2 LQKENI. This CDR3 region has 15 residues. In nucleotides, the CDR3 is TGTGCCAGCTCACCAGGGACAGGGAGGACAGATACGCAGTATTTT. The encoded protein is CASSPGTGRTDTQYF.

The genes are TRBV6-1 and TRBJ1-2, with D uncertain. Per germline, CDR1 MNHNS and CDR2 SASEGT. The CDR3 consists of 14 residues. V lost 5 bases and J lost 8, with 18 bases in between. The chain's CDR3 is CASSYDNAPGGYTF. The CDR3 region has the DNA TGTGCCAGCAGTTATGACAATGCTCCTGGAGGCTACACCTTC.

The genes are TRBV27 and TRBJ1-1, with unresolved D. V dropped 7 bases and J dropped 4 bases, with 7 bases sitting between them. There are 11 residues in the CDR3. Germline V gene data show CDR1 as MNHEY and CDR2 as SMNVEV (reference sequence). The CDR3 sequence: CASIEGTEAFF. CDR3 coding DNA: TGTGCCAGCATAGAGGGCACTGAAGCTTTCTTT.

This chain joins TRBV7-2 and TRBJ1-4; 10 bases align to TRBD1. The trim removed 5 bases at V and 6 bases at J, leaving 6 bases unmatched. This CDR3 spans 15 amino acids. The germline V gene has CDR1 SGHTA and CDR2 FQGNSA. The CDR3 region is CASSPGQGEDEKLFF. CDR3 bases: TGTGCCAGCAGCCCAGGACAGGGGGAGGATGAAAAACTGTTTTTT.

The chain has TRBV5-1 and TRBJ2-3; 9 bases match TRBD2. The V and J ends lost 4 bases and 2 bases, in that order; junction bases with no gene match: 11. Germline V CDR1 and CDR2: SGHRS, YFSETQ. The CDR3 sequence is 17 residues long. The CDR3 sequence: CASSPGILAGYTDTQYF. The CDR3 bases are TGCGCCAGCAGCCCGGGGATCCTAGCGGGGTACACAGATACGCAGTATTTT.

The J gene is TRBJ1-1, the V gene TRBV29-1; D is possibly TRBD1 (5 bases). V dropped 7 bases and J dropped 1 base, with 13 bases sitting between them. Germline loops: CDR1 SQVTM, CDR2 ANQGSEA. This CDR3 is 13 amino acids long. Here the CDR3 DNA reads TGCAGCGCCCGAATGGGGGGGAACACTGAAGCTTTCTTT. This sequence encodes CSARMGGNTEAFF.

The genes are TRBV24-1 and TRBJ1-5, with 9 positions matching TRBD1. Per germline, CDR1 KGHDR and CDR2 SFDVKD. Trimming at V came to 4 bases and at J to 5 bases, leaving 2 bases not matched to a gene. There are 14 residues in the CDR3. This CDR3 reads CATSEDRGHQPQHF. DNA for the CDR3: TGTGCCACCAGTGAGGACAGGGGCCATCAGCCCCAGCATTTT.

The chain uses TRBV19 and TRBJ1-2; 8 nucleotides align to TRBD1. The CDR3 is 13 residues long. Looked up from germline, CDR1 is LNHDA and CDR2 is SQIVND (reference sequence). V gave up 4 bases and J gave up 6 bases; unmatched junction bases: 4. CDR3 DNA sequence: TGTGCCAGTAGTACACAGGGGGTCCATGGCTACACCTTC. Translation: CASSTQGVHGYTF. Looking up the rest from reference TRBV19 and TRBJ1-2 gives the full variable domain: DGGITQSPKYLFRKEGQNVTLSCEQNLNHDAMYWYRQDPGQGLRLIYYSQIVNDFQKGDIAEGYSVSREKKESFPLTVTSAQKNPTAFYLCASSTQGVHGYTFGSGTRLTVV.

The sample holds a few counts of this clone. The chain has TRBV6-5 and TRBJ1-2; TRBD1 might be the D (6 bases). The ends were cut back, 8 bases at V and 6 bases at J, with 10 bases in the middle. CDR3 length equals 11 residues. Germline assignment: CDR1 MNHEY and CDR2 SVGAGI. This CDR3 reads CASGTKNGYTF. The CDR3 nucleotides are TGTGCCAGCGGGACAAAGAATGGCTACACCTTC.

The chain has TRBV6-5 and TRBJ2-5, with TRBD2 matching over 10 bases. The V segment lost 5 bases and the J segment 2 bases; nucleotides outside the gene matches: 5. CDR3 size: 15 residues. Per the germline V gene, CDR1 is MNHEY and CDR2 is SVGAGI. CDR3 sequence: CASSRLLAGQETQYF. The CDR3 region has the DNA TGTGCCAGCAGTCGTCTACTAGCGGGACAAGAGACCCAGTACTTC.

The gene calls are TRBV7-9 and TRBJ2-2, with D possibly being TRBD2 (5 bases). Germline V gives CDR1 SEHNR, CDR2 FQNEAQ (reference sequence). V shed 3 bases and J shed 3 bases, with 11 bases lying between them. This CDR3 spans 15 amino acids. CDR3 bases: TGTGCCAGCAGCTTTAGTTACGGGGACACCGGGGAGCTGTTTTTT. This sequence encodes CASSFSYGDTGELFF.

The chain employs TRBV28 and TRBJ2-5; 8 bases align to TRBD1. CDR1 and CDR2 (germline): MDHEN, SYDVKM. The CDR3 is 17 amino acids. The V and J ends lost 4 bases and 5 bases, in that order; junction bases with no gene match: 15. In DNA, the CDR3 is TGTGCCAGCAGTTCCCCGCCCGGACAGGGTTTCGGGGAGACCCAGTACTTC. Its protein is CASSSPPGQGFGETQYF. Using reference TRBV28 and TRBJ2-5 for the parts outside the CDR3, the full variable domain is DVKVTQSSRYLVKRTGEKVFLECVQDMDHENMFWYRQDPGLGLRLIYFSYDVKMKEKGDIPEGYSVSREKKERFSLILESASTNQTSMYLCASSSPPGQGFGETQYFGPGTRLLVL.

The CDR3 reads CASSRTGALNIQYF. In DNA form, the CDR3 reads TGTGCCAGCAGTCGGACAGGCGCCCTAAACATTCAGTACTTC. The chain uses TRBV6-5 and TRBJ2-4; 7 bases fit TRBD1. Germline V lookup: CDR1 MNHEY, CDR2 SVGAGI. The J segment lost 6 bases and the V segment lost 5 bases, leaving 7 bases of the junction unmatched. This CDR3 contains 14 residues.

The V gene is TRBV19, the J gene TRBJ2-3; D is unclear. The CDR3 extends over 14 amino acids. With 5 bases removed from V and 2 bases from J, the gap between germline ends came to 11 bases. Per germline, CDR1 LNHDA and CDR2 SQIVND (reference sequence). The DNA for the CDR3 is TGTGCCAGTAGTTTTGGAGAGCACACAGATACGCAGTATTTT. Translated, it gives CASSFGEHTDTQYF.

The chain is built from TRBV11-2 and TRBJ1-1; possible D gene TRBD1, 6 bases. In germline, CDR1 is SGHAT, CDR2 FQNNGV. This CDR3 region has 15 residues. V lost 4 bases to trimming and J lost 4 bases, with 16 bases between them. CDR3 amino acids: CASSYRASSVTEAFF. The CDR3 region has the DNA TGTGCCAGCAGCTACAGGGCTTCCTCAGTCACTGAAGCTTTCTTT.

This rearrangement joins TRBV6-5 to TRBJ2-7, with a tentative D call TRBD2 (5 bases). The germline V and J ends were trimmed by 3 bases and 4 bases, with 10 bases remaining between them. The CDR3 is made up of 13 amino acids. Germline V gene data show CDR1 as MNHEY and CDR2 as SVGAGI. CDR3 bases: TGTGCCAGCAGTTATGGGGAGAGATACGAGCAGTACTTC. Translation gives CASSYGERYEQYF.

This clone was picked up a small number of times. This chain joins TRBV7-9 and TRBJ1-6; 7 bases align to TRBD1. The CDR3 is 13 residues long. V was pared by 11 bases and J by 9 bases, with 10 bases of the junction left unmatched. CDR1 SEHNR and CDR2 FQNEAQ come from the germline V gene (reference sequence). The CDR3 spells CAGSTGTPSPLHF. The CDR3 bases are TGTGCCGGATCGACAGGGACCCCTTCACCCCTCCACTTT.

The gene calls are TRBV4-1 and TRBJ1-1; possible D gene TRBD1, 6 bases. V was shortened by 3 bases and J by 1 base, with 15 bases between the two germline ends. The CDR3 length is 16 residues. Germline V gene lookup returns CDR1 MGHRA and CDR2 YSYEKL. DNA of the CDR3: TGCGCCAGCAGCCATCGCAACAGGGACCCGAACACTGAAGCTTTCTTT. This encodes CASSHRNRDPNTEAFF.

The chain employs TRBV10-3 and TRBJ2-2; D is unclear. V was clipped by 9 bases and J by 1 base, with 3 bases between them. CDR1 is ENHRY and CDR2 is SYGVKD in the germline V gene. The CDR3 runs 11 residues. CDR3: CAIKNTGELFF. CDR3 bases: TGTGCCATTAAGAACACCGGGGAGCTGTTTTTT.

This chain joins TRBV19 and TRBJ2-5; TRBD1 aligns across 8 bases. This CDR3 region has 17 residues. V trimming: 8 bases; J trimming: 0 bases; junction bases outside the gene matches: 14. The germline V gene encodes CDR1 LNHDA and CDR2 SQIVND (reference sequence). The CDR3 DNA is TGTGCCAGTGGCTACAGGGGGTCGGACGAATACCAAGAGACCCAGTACTTC. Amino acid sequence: CASGYRGSDEYQETQYF.

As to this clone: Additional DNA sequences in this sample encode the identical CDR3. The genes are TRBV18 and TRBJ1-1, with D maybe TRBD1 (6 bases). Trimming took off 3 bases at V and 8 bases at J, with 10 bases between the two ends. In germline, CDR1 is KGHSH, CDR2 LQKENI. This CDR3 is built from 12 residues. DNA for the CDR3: TGTGCCAGCTCACCCAGGACAGAGGAAGCTTTCTTT. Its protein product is CASSPRTEEAFF.

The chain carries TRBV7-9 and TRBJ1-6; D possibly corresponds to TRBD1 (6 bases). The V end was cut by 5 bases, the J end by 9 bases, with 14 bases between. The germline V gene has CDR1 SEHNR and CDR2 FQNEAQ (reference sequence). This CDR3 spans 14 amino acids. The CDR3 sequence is CASSLEQGASPLHF. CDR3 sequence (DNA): TGTGCCAGCAGCCTAGAACAGGGCGCTTCACCCCTCCACTTT.

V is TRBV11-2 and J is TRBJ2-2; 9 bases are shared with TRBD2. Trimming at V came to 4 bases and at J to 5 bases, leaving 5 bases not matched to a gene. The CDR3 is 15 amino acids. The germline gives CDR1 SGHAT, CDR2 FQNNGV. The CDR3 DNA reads TGTGCCAGCAGCTACTCTAGCGGGGTAACCGGGGAGCTGTTTTTT. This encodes CASSYSSGVTGELFF.

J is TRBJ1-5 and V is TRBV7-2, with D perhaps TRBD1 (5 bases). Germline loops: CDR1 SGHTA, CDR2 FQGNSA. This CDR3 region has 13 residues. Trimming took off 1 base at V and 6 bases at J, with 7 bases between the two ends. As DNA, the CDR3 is TGTGCCAGCAGCTTAGGGGGGGGTCAGCCCCAGCATTTT. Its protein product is CASSLGGGQPQHF.

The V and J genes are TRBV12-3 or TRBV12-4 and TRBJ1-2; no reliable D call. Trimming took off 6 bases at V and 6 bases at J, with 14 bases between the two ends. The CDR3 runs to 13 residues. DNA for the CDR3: TGTGCCAGCAGACCTCCGGGGTTCCATGGCTACACCTTC. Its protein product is CASRPPGFHGYTF.

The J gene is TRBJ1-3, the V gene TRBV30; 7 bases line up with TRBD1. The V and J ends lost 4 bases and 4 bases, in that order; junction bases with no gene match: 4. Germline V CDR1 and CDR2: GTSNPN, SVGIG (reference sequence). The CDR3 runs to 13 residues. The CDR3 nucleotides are TGTGCCTGGACGGGGACAGCAGGAAACACCATATATTTT. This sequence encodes CAWTGTAGNTIYF.

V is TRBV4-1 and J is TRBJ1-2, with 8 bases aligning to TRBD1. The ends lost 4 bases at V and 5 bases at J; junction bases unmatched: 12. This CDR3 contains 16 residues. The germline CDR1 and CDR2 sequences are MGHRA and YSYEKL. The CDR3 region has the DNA TGCGCCAGCAGCCGGTCGACAGGGGAAGTAGGGTATGGCTACACCTTC. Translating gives CASSRSTGEVGYGYTF.